The clone carrying this TCR beta chain was recorded at least ten times. Its specificity is unknown. This sample is part of a study of T-cell reconstitution after alpha-beta-depleted transplantation in children. Findings of the study overall: Recipient T cells and thymic progenitors that survived were the source of the high TCRbeta diversity seen at day 60 in some patients. T-cell counts and diversity at one year following transplant were attributed mainly to newly produced T cells. Reportedly, only several hundred clones from non-depleted graft cells drove alpha-beta T-cell counts at about two months.

Unique molecular identifiers were incorporated into the prepared TCRbeta library. Each CDR3 protein is one row after TCRdb ran MiXCR on the PCR reads. In the table there are about 460,000 distinct CDR3 sequences, approximately 10% of which are singletons. From germline, CDR1 is MGHRA and CDR2 YSYEKL. V lost 0 bases and J lost 1, with 7 bases in between. The CDR3 consists of 14 residues. The sequenced sample was PBMCs, obtained before TCRalphabeta/CD19-depleted stem cell transplant. The source of this sequence is a child under 10 years old with inherited bone marrow failure, due to receive a stem cell transplant. The V gene is TRBV4-1, the J gene TRBJ2-7, with D hard to call. CDR3 loop: CASSQEGRSYEQYF. In DNA, the CDR3 is TGCGCCAGCAGCCAAGAAGGCAGGTCCTACGAGCAGTACTTC.